This TCR beta chain emerged from a study of T cell responses to AZD1222 COVID-19 vaccine. Study-level results: Repertoires were sampled only after the peak T cell response. Females outnumbered males among donors, who were mostly white British; clonal diversity was possibly underestimated. Of spike-specific TCRs, nearly half reportedly target regions left unmutated in variants. The study identified only five to seven AZD1222 recipients as seropositive at baseline.

This clone was picked up a small number of times. Its antigen is currently unknown. Generated by immunoSEQ multiplex PCR, the TCRdb table keeps only in-frame clones and is missing some. The top ten clones hold 0.99% of a sample with some 200,000 clones, approximately 91% of them seen once. CDR3 length equals 13 residues. Germline lookup yields CDR1 LGHDT and CDR2 YNNKEL (reference sequence). The V end lost 0 bases, the J end lost 7 bases, and 7 bases lay between the germline ends. The sequence derives from an adult in good health. The specimen comprised peripheral blood, sampled on day 0 of AZD1222 vaccination. The chain links TRBV3-1 (or the pseudogene TRBV3-2) to TRBJ1-5; possibly TRBD1 for D (5 bases). CDR3 region: CASSQDGGQPQHF. As DNA, the CDR3 is TGTGCCAGCAGCCAAGATGGGGGGCAGCCCCAGCATTTT.